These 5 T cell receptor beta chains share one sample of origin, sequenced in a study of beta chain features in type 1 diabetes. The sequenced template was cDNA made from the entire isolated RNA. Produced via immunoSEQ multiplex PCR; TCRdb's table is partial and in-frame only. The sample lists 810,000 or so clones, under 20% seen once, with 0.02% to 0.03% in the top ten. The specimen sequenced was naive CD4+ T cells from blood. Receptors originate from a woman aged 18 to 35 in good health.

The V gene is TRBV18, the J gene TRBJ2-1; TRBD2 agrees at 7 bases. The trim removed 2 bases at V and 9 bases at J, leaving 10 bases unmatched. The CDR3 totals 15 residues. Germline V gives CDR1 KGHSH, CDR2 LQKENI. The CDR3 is CASSPGRGLAVEQFF. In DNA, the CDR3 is TGTGCCAGCTCACCAGGACGTGGGCTAGCGGTTGAGCAGTTCTTC.

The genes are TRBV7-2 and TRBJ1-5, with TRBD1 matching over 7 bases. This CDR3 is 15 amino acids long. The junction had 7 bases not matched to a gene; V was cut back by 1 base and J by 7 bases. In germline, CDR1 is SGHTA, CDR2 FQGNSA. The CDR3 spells CASSLEGTDYQPQHF. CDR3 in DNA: TGTGCCAGCAGCTTAGAGGGGACAGACTACCAGCCCCAGCATTTT.

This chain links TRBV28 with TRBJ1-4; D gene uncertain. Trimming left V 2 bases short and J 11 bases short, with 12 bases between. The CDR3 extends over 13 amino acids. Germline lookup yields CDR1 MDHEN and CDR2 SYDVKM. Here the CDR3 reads CASSLGGPRKLFF. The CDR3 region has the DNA TGTGCCAGCAGTTTAGGTGGCCCCAGGAAACTGTTTTTT.

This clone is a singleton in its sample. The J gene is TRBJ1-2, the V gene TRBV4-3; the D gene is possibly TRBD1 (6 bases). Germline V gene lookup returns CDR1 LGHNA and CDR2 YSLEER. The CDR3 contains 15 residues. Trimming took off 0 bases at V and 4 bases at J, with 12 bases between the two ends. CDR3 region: CASSQEQGSGYGYTF. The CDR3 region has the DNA TGCGCCAGCAGCCAAGAACAGGGTAGTGGCTATGGCTACACCTTC.

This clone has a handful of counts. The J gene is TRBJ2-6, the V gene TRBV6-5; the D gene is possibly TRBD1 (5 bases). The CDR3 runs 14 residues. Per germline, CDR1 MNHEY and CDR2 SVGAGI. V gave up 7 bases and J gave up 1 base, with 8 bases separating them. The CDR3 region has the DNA TGTGCCAGCAAACGGACATCTGGGGCCAACGTCCTGACTTTC. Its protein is CASKRTSGANVLTF.